This entry lists 20 T cell receptor beta chains sequenced from one sample in a study of blood T cell repertoires in COVID-19. Some clones are missing from TCRdb's copy, which holds only in-frame ones; the method was immunoSEQ multiplex PCR. The repertoire consists of approximately 210,000 clones, with approximately 80% occurring once and the leading ten covering under 10%. Sequencing was carried out using peripheral blood. The receptors stem from a woman of 80 years or more with COVID-19, enrolled during active disease.

In this sample, this clone turned up a few times. The V call is TRBV6-5, the J call TRBJ1-3, with TRBD1 matching 7 bases. The CDR3 is made up of 16 amino acids. CDR1 MNHEY and CDR2 SVGAGI come from the germline V gene. The J segment lost 4 bases and the V segment lost 2 bases, leaving 8 bases of the junction unmatched. The CDR3 DNA reads as TGTGCCAGCAGTTACGGGACAGATGGGTCGGGAAACACCATATATTTT. It translates to CASSYGTDGSGNTIYF.

The chain links TRBV6-6 to TRBJ2-3; TRBD2 aligns across 9 bases. V lost 4 bases to trimming and J lost 5 bases; unmatched junction nucleotides: 10. The CDR3 length is 16 residues. Germline V gene data show CDR1 as MNHNY and CDR2 as SVGAGI (reference sequence). The CDR3 sequence: CASSSQAGGTVDTQYF. The CDR3 region has the DNA TGTGCCAGCAGTTCCCAAGCGGGGGGAACGGTAGATACGCAGTATTTT.

The genes are TRBV5-8 and TRBJ1-3, with D hard to call. Looked up from germline, CDR1 is SGHTS and CDR2 is YDEGEE. The CDR3 runs 15 residues. Between the trimmed V and J ends, which lost 2 bases and 4 bases, there was a span of 13 bases. In DNA, the CDR3 is TGTGCCAGCAGCTTATATTCCACAGTCGGAAACACCATATATTTT. This codes for CASSLYSTVGNTIYF.

The chain is built from TRBV6-5 and TRBJ1-2, with D hard to call. V shed 5 bases and J shed 5 bases, with 12 bases lying between them. Looked up from germline, CDR1 is MNHEY and CDR2 is SVGAGI. CDR3 size: 13 residues. CDR3 in amino acids: CASSTIGGYGYTF. The CDR3 nucleotides read TGTGCCAGCAGTACGATCGGCGGGTATGGCTACACCTTC.

In this sample, this clone turned up a few times. This chain links TRBV28 with TRBJ2-7, with 8 bases matching TRBD2. The CDR3 runs to 14 residues. Trimming removed 6 bases from V and 1 base from J; junction bases left unmatched: 5. Germline V gene data show CDR1 as MDHEN and CDR2 as SYDVKM. The CDR3 DNA reads TGTGCCAGCAGGGTAGCGGGGCAATCCTACGAGCAGTACTTC. Amino acids: CASRVAGQSYEQYF. Supplemented by reference TRBV28 and TRBJ2-7, the full variable domain reads DVKVTQSSRYLVKRTGEKVFLECVQDMDHENMFWYRQDPGLGLRLIYFSYDVKMKEKGDIPEGYSVSREKKERFSLILESASTNQTSMYLCASRVAGQSYEQYFGPGTRLTVT.

The rearrangement joins TRBV6-5 to TRBJ1-1; D is undetermined. Per germline, CDR1 MNHEY and CDR2 SVGAGI. This CDR3 has 12 amino acids. Trimming stripped 6 bases from V and 1 base from J, with 6 bases between. CDR3: CASRSGNTEAFF. CDR3 sequence (DNA): TGTGCCAGCAGATCAGGGAACACTGAAGCTTTCTTT.

The V gene is TRBV19, the J gene TRBJ1-1; no firm D call. Trimming left V 3 bases short and J 8 bases short, with 7 bases between. Germline V gene data show CDR1 as LNHDA and CDR2 as SQIVND (reference sequence). This CDR3 spans 11 amino acids. CDR3 coding DNA: TGTGCCAGTAGTATCAGGCAGGAAGCTTTCTTT. Translated, it gives CASSIRQEAFF.

V is TRBV5-1 and J is TRBJ2-7, with D perhaps matching TRBD1 (7 bases). The CDR3 loop spans 14 amino acids. Germline V gene data show CDR1 as SGHRS and CDR2 as YFSETQ. With 1 base removed from V and 4 bases from J, the gap between germline ends came to 12 bases. This CDR3 is CASSLQQGGYEQYF. The CDR3 nucleotides are TGCGCCAGCAGCTTGCAGCAGGGGGGATACGAGCAGTACTTC. The full variable domain, its missing parts supplied by reference TRBV5-1 and TRBJ2-7, is KAGVTQTPRYLIKTRGQQVTLSCSPISGHRSVSWYQQTPGQGLQFLFEYFSETQRNKGNFPGRFSGRQFSNSRSEMNVSTLELGDSALYLCASSLQQGGYEQYFGPGTRLTVT.

The genes are TRBV5-1 and TRBJ1-3; TRBD1 is a possible D gene (5 bases). Germline CDR1 reads SGHRS; CDR2 reads YFSETQ. Trimming pared 0 bases from V and 6 bases from J, leaving 10 bases between. The CDR3 is 14 residues long. In DNA form, the CDR3 reads TGCGCCAGCAGCTTGGCAGGGAATGAAAACACCATATATTTT. Residues: CASSLAGNENTIYF.

This clone was seen only a few times. CDR3 bases: TGTGCCAGCAGTTTCATGAACACTGAAGCTTTCTTT. Protein product: CASSFMNTEAFF. The rearrangement joins TRBV2 to TRBJ1-1; D unresolved. V dropped 5 bases and J dropped 0 bases, with 4 bases sitting between them. CDR1 SNHLY and CDR2 FYNNEI come from the germline V gene. This CDR3 contains 12 residues.

The chain has TRBV6-5 and TRBJ1-5; D is perhaps TRBD1 (5 bases). This CDR3 is 16 amino acids long. V lost 0 bases, J lost 2 bases, and 11 bases lay in between. From germline, CDR1 is MNHEY and CDR2 SVGAGI. The CDR3 protein is CASSYSSQGRNQPQHF. The CDR3, as DNA: TGTGCCAGCAGTTACTCCTCCCAGGGTCGCAATCAGCCCCAGCATTTT.

The genes are TRBV11-1 and TRBJ2-1; TRBD2 agrees at 9 bases. V gave up 5 bases and J gave up 7 bases; unmatched junction bases: 6. The CDR3 consists of 14 residues. From germline, CDR1 is SGHAT and CDR2 FQDESV (reference sequence). The CDR3 nucleotides are TGTGCCAGCAGCATTAGCGGGAGATGGAATGAGCAGTTCTTC. Translated, it gives CASSISGRWNEQFF.

Details on this clone: A read error may account for a junction end that differs from germline. The rearrangement uses TRBV7-7 and TRBJ2-1; possibly TRBD2 for D (6 bases). Germline CDR1 SSHAT, CDR2 FNYEAQ (reference sequence). This CDR3 has 15 residues. The DNA of the CDR3 is TGTGCTAGCAGTAAAAGCGGAGGGGCCTACAATGAGCAGTTCTTC. This sequence encodes CASSKSGGAYNEQFF. Combining the CDR3 with reference TRBV7-7 and TRBJ2-1 gives the whole variable domain GAGVSQSPRYKVTKRGQDVTLRCDPISSHATLYWYQQALGQGPEFLTYFNYEAQPDKSGLPSDRFSAERPEGSISTLTIQRTEQRDSAMYRCASSKSGGAYNEQFFGPGTRLTVL.

This chain uses TRBV5-5 with TRBJ2-1, with D tentatively TRBD1 (5 bases). In germline, CDR1 is SGHKS, CDR2 YYEKEE (reference sequence). Trimming stripped 4 bases from V and 3 bases from J, with 11 bases between. The CDR3 length is 14 residues. DNA for the CDR3: TGTGCCAGCAGCCCCGCAGACAGCTACAATGAGCAGTTCTTC. Translating gives CASSPADSYNEQFF.

This chain uses TRBV6-6 with TRBJ1-2, with unresolved D. The CDR3 extends over 16 amino acids. Germline-derived CDR1 and CDR2 are MNHNY and SVGAGI (reference sequence). V was shortened by 0 bases and J by 3 bases, with 14 bases between the two germline ends. CDR3 nucleotide sequence: TGTGCCAGCAGTTACTCGAGTCTAAACAGTCACTATGGCTACACCTTC. Its translation: CASSYSSLNSHYGYTF.

The rearrangement joins TRBV5-4 to TRBJ2-3, with D hard to call. The V and J ends lost 4 bases and 4 bases respectively, with 13 bases between them. In germline, CDR1 is SGHNT, CDR2 YYREEE (reference sequence). CDR3 length: 14 amino acids. The CDR3 DNA follows: TGTGCCAGCAGCATTTCCCGAGGTGCAGATACGCAGTATTTT. As protein: CASSISRGADTQYF.

This chain connects TRBV7-6 to TRBJ2-7; the match to TRBD2 covers 9 bases. CDR3 length: 14 amino acids. V lost 5 bases and J lost 3; bases outside the gene matches: 5. Germline V gene data show CDR1 as SGHVS and CDR2 as FNYEAQ. Here the CDR3 DNA reads TGTGCCAGCAGCCCAGGGACTAGCTTCTACGAGCAGTACTTC. It is translated as CASSPGTSFYEQYF.

There are a few counts of this clone. The chain has TRBV6-1 and TRBJ1-3; possibly TRBD1 for D (5 bases). CDR1 and CDR2 from the germline V gene are MNHNS and SASEGT. CDR3 size: 15 residues. V was shortened by 3 bases and J by 1 base, with 10 bases between the two germline ends. DNA of the CDR3: TGTGCCAGCAGTGACAGGGCTTTATCTGGAAACACCATATATTTT. It encodes CASSDRALSGNTIYF.

This sequence joins TRBV5-6 and TRBJ2-2, with unresolved D. V shed 6 bases and J shed 3 bases, with 15 bases lying between them. Germline V gives CDR1 SGHDT, CDR2 YYEEEE. The CDR3 is 15 amino acids. The DNA for the CDR3 is TGTGCCAGCACCAAAAGAGGCGTAGACACCGGGGAGCTGTTTTTT. This gives the protein CASTKRGVDTGELFF.

The V and J genes are TRBV2 and TRBJ1-2, with a tentative D call TRBD1 (5 bases). The germline V gene has CDR1 SNHLY and CDR2 FYNNEI. The CDR3 is made up of 13 amino acids. Trimming removed 1 base at V and 8 bases at J, with 11 bases between. This chain's CDR3 is CASSEGQAGGYTF. The CDR3 DNA reads as TGTGCCAGCAGTGAAGGACAAGCAGGGGGCTACACCTTC.